The clone carrying this T cell receptor beta chain was detected a few times. These data come from a study of blood T cells in healthy people across ages. Primers used in a second PCR of about 6 to 11 cycles were a sample-barcoded 5' primer and a J-beta primer mix. Using its own MiXCR run on the 5' RACE reads, TCRdb lists one record per CDR3 protein. The sample comprises about 800,000 distinct CDR3 sequences, approximately 25% of which are singletons, and approximately 3.7% rests with the top ten. The data were also submitted as part of a second study, on T cells of mothers and their children.

The TCR originated in a boy aged 5-17 years in good health. Sample: blood.

This CDR3 is CASSLGQGTTQYF. CDR3 DNA: TGTGCCAGCAGTTTGGGCCAGGGTACGACCCAGTACTTC. The chain uses TRBV12-3 or TRBV12-4 and TRBJ2-5; possible D gene TRBD1, 5 bases. The CDR3 contains 13 residues. With 3 bases removed from V and 7 bases from J, the gap between germline ends came to 12 bases.